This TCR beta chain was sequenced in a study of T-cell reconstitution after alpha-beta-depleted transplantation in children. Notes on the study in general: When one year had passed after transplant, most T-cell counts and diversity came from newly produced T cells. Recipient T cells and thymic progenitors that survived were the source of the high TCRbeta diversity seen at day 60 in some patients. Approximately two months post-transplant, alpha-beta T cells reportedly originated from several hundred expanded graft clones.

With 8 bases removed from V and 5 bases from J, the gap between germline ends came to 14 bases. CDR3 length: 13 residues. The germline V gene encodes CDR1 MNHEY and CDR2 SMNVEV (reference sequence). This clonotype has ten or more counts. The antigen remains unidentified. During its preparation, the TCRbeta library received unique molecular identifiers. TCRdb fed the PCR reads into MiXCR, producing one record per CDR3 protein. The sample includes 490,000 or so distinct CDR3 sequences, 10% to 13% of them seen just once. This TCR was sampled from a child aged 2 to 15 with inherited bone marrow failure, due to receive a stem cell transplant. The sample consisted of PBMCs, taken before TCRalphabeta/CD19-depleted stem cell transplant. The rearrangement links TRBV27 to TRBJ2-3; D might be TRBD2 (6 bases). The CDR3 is CASQLPGGDTQYF. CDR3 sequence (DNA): TGTGCCAGCCAGCTACCCGGGGGAGATACGCAGTATTTT.